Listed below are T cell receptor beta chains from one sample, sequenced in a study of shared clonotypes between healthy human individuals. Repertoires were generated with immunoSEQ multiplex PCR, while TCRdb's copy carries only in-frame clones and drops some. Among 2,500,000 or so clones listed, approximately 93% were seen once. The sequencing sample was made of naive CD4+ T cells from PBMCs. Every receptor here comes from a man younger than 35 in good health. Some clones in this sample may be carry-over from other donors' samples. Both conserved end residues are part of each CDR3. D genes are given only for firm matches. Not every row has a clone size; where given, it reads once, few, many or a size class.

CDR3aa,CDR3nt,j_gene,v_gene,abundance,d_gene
CASSLGAGIGYTEAFF,TGCGCCAGCAGCTTGGGGGCCGGAATTGGATACACTGAAGCTTTCTTT,TRBJ1-1,TRBV5-1,-,-
CASRNYRDRAYEQYF,TGTGCCAGCAGAAATTACCGGGACAGGGCTTACGAGCAGTACTTC,TRBJ2-7,TRBV11-2,-,TRBD1
CASSPLSGTGSYEQYF,TGTGCCAGCTCGCCCCTATCCGGGACAGGGTCCTACGAGCAGTACTTC,TRBJ2-7,TRBV18,-,TRBD1
CASRLTGTGGANVLTF,TGTGCCAGTAGACTAACAGGGACGGGTGGGGCCAACGTCCTGACTTTC,TRBJ2-6,TRBV19,few,-
CASSLVGRGETQYF,TGTGCCAGCAGCTTGGTTGGCAGGGGGGAGACCCAGTACTTC,TRBJ2-5,TRBV5-4,-,TRBD1
CASNIAGPAYNEQFF,TGTGCCAGCAATATAGCGGGACCCGCCTACAATGAGCAGTTCTTC,TRBJ2-1,TRBV18,-,TRBD2
CASSLEDPTEAFF,TGCGCCAGCAGCTTGGAGGATCCCACTGAAGCTTTCTTT,TRBJ1-1,TRBV5-1,-,-
CASRFRDRAINEQFF,TGTGCCAGCAGGTTCCGGGACAGGGCGATCAATGAGCAGTTCTTC,TRBJ2-1,TRBV5-8,-,TRBD1
CASSLNGHDYGYTF,TGTGCCAGCAGCCTGAACGGACATGACTATGGCTACACCTTC,TRBJ1-2,TRBV5-6,-,-
CASSLWTSGAYEQYF,TGTGCCAGCAGTTTATGGACTAGCGGGGCCTACGAGCAGTACTTC,TRBJ2-7,TRBV28,-,TRBD2
CASSEGGGETQYF,TGTGCCAGCAGTGAAGGTGGGGGAGAGACCCAGTACTTC,TRBJ2-5,TRBV2,-,-
CASSVATGGIYEQYF,TGTGCCAGCAGCGTAGCTACGGGAGGGATATACGAGCAGTACTTC,TRBJ2-7,TRBV9,-,TRBD2
CASSRGTGIYGYTF,TGTGCCAGCAGCCGCGGGACAGGGATCTATGGCTACACCTTC,TRBJ1-2,TRBV7-8,once,TRBD1
CASIHRDSNQPQHF,TGCGCCAGCATCCACAGGGACAGCAATCAGCCCCAGCATTTT,TRBJ1-5,TRBV23-1,-,-
CASRLGGSTRYF,TGTGCAAGTCGCTTAGGGGGGTCTACCCGGTACTTC,TRBJ2-7,TRBV12-2,-,-
CASSFGQVSYEQYF,TGTGCCAGCAGCTTCGGGCAGGTCTCCTACGAGCAGTACTTC,TRBJ2-7,TRBV7-2,-,-
CASSPTGAGAGNTIYF,TGTGCCAGCAGCCCTACGGGCGCGGGGGCTGGGAACACCATATATTTT,TRBJ1-3,TRBV5-4,-,-
CASSPRGQLTDTQYF,TGTGCCAGCAGCCCCCGCGGACAGCTCACAGATACGCAGTATTTT,TRBJ2-3,TRBV7-9,-,-
CASRTLMAPGNTIYF,TGTGCCAGTAGGACGTTGATGGCGCCAGGAAACACCATATATTTT,TRBJ1-3,TRBV19,-,-
CATSRPSGSSYNEQFF,TGTGCCACCAGCAGACCTAGCGGGAGCTCCTACAATGAGCAGTTCTTC,TRBJ2-1,TRBV15,once,TRBD2
CASSPAVLSYNEQFF,TGTGCCAGCAGCCCAGCGGTCCTCTCCTACAATGAGCAGTTCTTC,TRBJ2-1,TRBV7-3,-,-
CASSPYSPNEKLFF,TGTGCCAGCAGTCCTTATAGTCCTAATGAAAAACTGTTTTTT,TRBJ1-4,TRBV4-2,-,-
CASSSTGGADTQYF,TGCGCCAGCAGCTCAACAGGGGGCGCGGATACGCAGTATTTT,TRBJ2-3,TRBV5-1,once,TRBD1
CASSFTKQLAGELFF,TGTGCCAGCAGCTTTACTAAACAACTCGCCGGGGAGCTGTTTTTT,TRBJ2-2,TRBV7-9,-,-
CASSLVAGGQETQYF,TGTGCCAGCAGTTTAGTGGCAGGGGGCCAAGAGACCCAGTACTTC,TRBJ2-5,TRBV28,-,TRBD1
CAISPSGTPYNEQFF,TGTGCCATCAGCCCTAGCGGGACCCCCTACAATGAGCAGTTCTTC,TRBJ2-1,TRBV10-3,-,TRBD2
CASSPEGTAKNIQYF,TGTGCCAGCTCACCCGAGGGTACGGCCAAAAACATTCAGTACTTC,TRBJ2-4,TRBV18,-,-
CATQGGGNTEAFF,TGTGCCACCCAGGGCGGGGGGAACACTGAAGCTTTCTTT,TRBJ1-1,TRBV6-5,few,-
CAWNSGSWNEQFF,TGTGCCTGGAATAGCGGGAGTTGGAATGAGCAGTTCTTC,TRBJ2-1,TRBV30,-,TRBD2
CGIARPRSYEQYF,TGTGGTATCGCGAGGCCGCGGTCCTACGAGCAGTACTTC,TRBJ2-7,TRBV7-6,-,-
CASSVDTANEKLFF,TGTGCCAGCAGCGTGGACACAGCTAATGAAAAACTGTTTTTT,TRBJ1-4,TRBV9,-,-
CASSEGTGAYGYTF,TGTGCCAGCAGTGAAGGGACAGGGGCCTATGGCTACACCTTC,TRBJ1-2,TRBV6-4,-,TRBD1
CASSSQQGPANYGYTF,TGTGCCAGCTCATCACAGCAGGGGCCCGCTAACTATGGCTACACCTTC,TRBJ1-2,TRBV18,-,-
CASSLALAGSTDTQYF,TGTGCCAGCAGCTTGGCTCTAGCGGGAAGCACAGATACGCAGTATTTT,TRBJ2-3,TRBV5-5,-,TRBD2
CSVGVTTF,TGCAGCGTTGGGGTAACGACCTTC,TRBJ1-2,TRBV29-1,-,-
CASSPLDTQYF,TGTGCCAGCAGTCCTCTCGATACGCAGTATTTT,TRBJ2-3,TRBV6-1,-,-
CASSLAGTGSEQYF,TGCGCCAGCAGCTTGGCAGGGACAGGGAGCGAGCAGTACTTC,TRBJ2-7,TRBV5-1,-,TRBD1
CASSPAHRQGTEAFF,TGTGCCAGCAGCCCTGCGCACAGGCAAGGCACTGAAGCTTTCTTT,TRBJ1-1,TRBV7-3,once,-
CASLIAGTNTEAFF,TGTGCCAGCCTCATTGCGGGGACGAACACTGAAGCTTTCTTT,TRBJ1-1,TRBV28,-,-
CASSVATSLNEQFF,TGTGCCAGCAGCGTAGCTACTAGTTTGAATGAGCAGTTCTTC,TRBJ2-1,TRBV9,-,-
CASSLSGTGNTIYF,TGTGCCAGCAGCTTAAGTGGGACTGGAAACACCATATATTTT,TRBJ1-3,TRBV7-3,few,-
CASTRDTPGANVLTF,TGTGCCAGCACAAGGGACACGCCGGGGGCCAACGTCCTGACTTTC,TRBJ2-6,TRBV6-6,-,-
CASSLGASGYTDTQYF,TGTGCCAGCAGCTTAGGAGCATCGGGGTACACAGATACGCAGTATTTT,TRBJ2-3,TRBV11-3,-,-
CASSGLAALYEQYF,TGTGCCAGCAGCGGCCTGGCCGCCCTCTACGAGCAGTACTTC,TRBJ2-7,TRBV7-9,-,-
CASTGNSGNTIYF,TGTGCCAGCACGGGCAACTCTGGAAACACCATATATTTT,TRBJ1-3,TRBV6-1,-,-